The 16 T cell receptor beta chains below all came from one sample that was sequenced in a study of T cells in Graves' hyperthyroidism and ophthalmopathy. RNA transcripts gave rise to amplified TCR beta CDR3 regions. Researchers ran a first-round RT-PCR on the TCR CDR3 using the HTBI primer set. One entry per CDR3 protein, called by TCRdb with MiXCR from the multiplex PCR reads. The table shows around 720,000 distinct CDR3 sequences, with under 45% occurring only once. Sequenced input: blood. These receptors all stem from a woman aged 35 to 49 with Graves' hyperthyroidism.

There are a few counts of this clonotype. The rearrangement uses TRBV4-3 and TRBJ2-7, with TRBD1 matching 8 bases. This CDR3 region has 15 residues. V shed 3 bases and J 1 base; nucleotides not matched to a gene: 5. Looked up from germline, CDR1 is LGHNA and CDR2 is YSLEER. The CDR3 coding sequence is TGCGCCAGCAGCCACACCGGGACAGGATCCTACGAGCAGTACTTC. Translation gives CASSHTGTGSYEQYF.

This clonotype was seen a few times. The chain is built from TRBV5-6 and TRBJ2-5; D is ambiguous. This CDR3 has 14 amino acids. V was clipped by 6 bases and J by 4 bases, with 16 bases between them. The germline V gene encodes CDR1 SGHDT and CDR2 YYEEEE. This chain's CDR3 is CASTGPRYTETQYF. As DNA, the CDR3 is TGTGCCAGCACCGGCCCGCGATACACAGAGACCCAGTACTTC.

In this sample, this clonotype turned up many times. The V gene is TRBV19, the J gene TRBJ1-2; D is undetermined. Germline V gene lookup returns CDR1 LNHDA and CDR2 SQIVND (reference sequence). Trimming left V 4 bases short and J 4 bases short, with 16 bases between. The CDR3 contains 15 residues. CDR3 coding DNA: TGTGCCAGTAGTAGCGGCGGCAGTTATCTCTATGGCTACACCTTC. This codes for CASSSGGSYLYGYTF.

This clonotype was counted only a few times. V gene TRBV6-5 combines with J gene TRBJ1-4; 7 bases line up with TRBD1. With 2 bases clipped from V and 4 bases from J, the junction kept 7 bases outside the gene matches. Germline V lookup: CDR1 MNHEY, CDR2 SVGAGI. CDR3 length: 16 amino acids. The DNA for the CDR3 is TGTGCCAGCAGTTACGACAGGGCGACCTATAATGAAAAACTGTTTTTT. Its translation is CASSYDRATYNEKLFF.

This chain connects TRBV11-3 to TRBJ1-5; D gene unclear. V was clipped by 6 bases and J by 9 bases, with 21 bases between them. The CDR3 runs 15 residues. CDR1 SGHNT and CDR2 YENEEA come from the germline V gene. This chain's CDR3 is CASSKSAGPQGPQHF. In DNA form, the CDR3 reads TGTGCCAGCAGTAAATCGGCCGGGCCTCAAGGGCCCCAGCATTTT.

This clonotype was counted a few times. This chain links TRBV4-3 with TRBJ1-1, with TRBD1 as a possible D gene (5 bases). The germline V gene has CDR1 LGHNA and CDR2 YSLEER. The CDR3 contains 16 residues. The V and J ends lost 3 bases and 2 bases respectively, with 16 bases between them. The CDR3 loop reads CASSQAPGPPNTEAFF. Here the CDR3 DNA reads TGCGCCAGCAGCCAGGCCCCAGGGCCTCCCAACACTGAAGCTTTCTTT.

As DNA, the CDR3 is TGTGCCAGTAGTATCTTGTTGGACACTGAAGCTTTCTTT. This codes for CASSILLDTEAFF. The V and J genes are TRBV19 and TRBJ1-1; unclear D gene. With 3 bases removed from V and 3 bases from J, the gap between germline ends came to 8 bases. This CDR3 region has 13 residues. Germline V gene data show CDR1 as LNHDA and CDR2 as SQIVND (reference sequence).

This clonotype has at least ten counts. A junction end diverges from the germline sequence, so it may reflect a read error. The chain employs TRBV29-1 and TRBJ1-1; D remains ambiguous. This CDR3 has 14 residues. Looked up from germline, CDR1 is SQVTM and CDR2 is ANQGSEA. The CDR3 region has the DNA TGCAGCGCTGAAAAAAGCAGTTACTACACTGAAGCTTTCTTT. The encoded protein is CSAEKSSYYTEAFF.

This clonotype was picked up a small number of times. The V gene is TRBV6-5, the J gene TRBJ1-2; D is possibly TRBD1 (6 bases). There are 15 residues in the CDR3. V lost 6 bases to trimming and J lost 8 bases, with 22 bases between them. In germline, CDR1 is MNHEY, CDR2 SVGAGI. The CDR3 bases are TGTGCCAGCAGATACGGGGAGGGGGGTGTAAGCGGCTACACCTTC. This sequence encodes CASRYGEGGVSGYTF.

About this clonotype: A junction end diverges from the germline sequence, so it may reflect a read error. V and J are TRBV5-4 and TRBJ2-7; D ambiguous. CDR1 is SGHNT, CDR2 YYREEE, per germline (reference sequence). The CDR3 runs 15 residues. The DNA of the CDR3 is TGTGCCAGCAGCTCATTCGTGGGCGGACCCTACGGGCAGTACTTC. It specifies CASSSFVGGPYGQYF.

This clonotype was seen at least ten times. The chain joins TRBV28 to TRBJ2-5; TRBD2 aligns across 7 bases. V gave up 6 bases and J gave up 1 base; unmatched junction bases: 2. This CDR3 contains 13 residues. Germline assignment: CDR1 MDHEN and CDR2 SYDVKM. The CDR3 sequence: CASRIAGQETQYF. The DNA of the CDR3 is TGTGCCAGCAGGATAGCGGGCCAAGAGACCCAGTACTTC.

This rearrangement joins TRBV19 to TRBJ2-2, with 10 bases lining up with TRBD2. The CDR3 sequence is 15 residues long. Trimming removed 8 bases from V and 2 bases from J; junction bases left unmatched: 5. The germline V gene encodes CDR1 LNHDA and CDR2 SQIVND (reference sequence). CDR3 nucleotides: TGTGCCAGTGGCCGACTAGCGGGTAACACCGGGGAGCTGTTTTTT. This encodes CASGRLAGNTGELFF.

The gene calls are TRBV7-3 and TRBJ1-4; maybe TRBD1 (5 bases). The CDR3 has 13 amino acids. Germline assignment: CDR1 SGHTA and CDR2 FQGTGA. V lost 4 bases and J 8 bases, leaving 11 bases between the germline ends. This CDR3 reads CASSSGAGEKLFF. The CDR3 bases are TGTGCCAGCAGCTCCGGGGCCGGGGAAAAACTGTTTTTT.

CDR3 DNA sequence: TGTGCCAGCAGCTTTCAATTTATTATGGCTAGCGGGGGGTACCAAGAGACCCAGTACTTC. It yields the protein CASSFQFIMASGGYQETQYF. The V and J genes are TRBV11-2 and TRBJ2-5; 11 bases line up with TRBD2. The CDR3 has 20 amino acids. V shed 3 bases, J shed 0 bases, and the junction held 15 bases outside the gene matches. Germline loops: CDR1 SGHAT, CDR2 FQNNGV.

This clonotype was observed at least ten times. This sequence joins TRBV7-2 and TRBJ1-1; possibly TRBD1 for D (5 bases). CDR1 and CDR2 from the germline V gene are SGHTA and FQGNSA. The CDR3 sequence is 16 residues long. With 3 bases removed from V and 0 bases from J, the gap between germline ends came to 14 bases. The DNA of the CDR3 is TGTGCCAGCAGCTTGAGGGCGCAGGGAATGAACACTGAAGCTTTCTTT. Protein: CASSLRAQGMNTEAFF. Full variable domain (missing parts from reference TRBV7-2 and TRBJ1-1): GAGVSQSPSNKVTEKGKDVELRCDPISGHTALYWYRQSLGQGLEFLIYFQGNSAPDKSGLPSDRFSAERTGGSVSTLTIQRTQQEDSAVYLCASSLRAQGMNTEAFFGQGTRLTVV.

Points on this clonotype: Compared with germline, one end of the junction differs, possibly owing to a read error. CDR3 sequence: CASSQESSTETQYF. The CDR3 nucleotides read TGCGCCAGCAGCCAAGAATCCAGTACGGAGACCCAGTACTTC. The rearrangement joins TRBV7-8 to TRBJ2-5, with D hard to call. Germline loops: CDR1 SGHVS, CDR2 FQNEAQ. The CDR3 covers 14 residues.